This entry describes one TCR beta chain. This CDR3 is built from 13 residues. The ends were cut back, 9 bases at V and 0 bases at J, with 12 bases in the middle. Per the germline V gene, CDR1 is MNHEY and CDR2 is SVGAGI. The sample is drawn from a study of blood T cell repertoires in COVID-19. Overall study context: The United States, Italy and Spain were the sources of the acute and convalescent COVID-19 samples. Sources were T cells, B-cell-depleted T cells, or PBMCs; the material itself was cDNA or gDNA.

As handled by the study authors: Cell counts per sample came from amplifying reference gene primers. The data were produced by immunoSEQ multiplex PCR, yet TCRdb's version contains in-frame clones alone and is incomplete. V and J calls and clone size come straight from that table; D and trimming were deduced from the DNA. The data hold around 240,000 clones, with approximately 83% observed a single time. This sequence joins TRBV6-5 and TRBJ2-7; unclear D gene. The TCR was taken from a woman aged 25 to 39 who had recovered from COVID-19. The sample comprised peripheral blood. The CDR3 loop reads CASGQSYSYEQYF. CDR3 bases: TGTGCCAGTGGGCAGTCATACTCCTACGAGCAGTACTTC.